This T cell receptor (beta chain) was observed in a study of blood T cell repertoires in COVID-19. Germline CDR1 LNHDA, CDR2 SQIVND (reference sequence). The CDR3 covers 14 residues. The V gene lost 4 bases and the J gene lost 1 base, with 10 bases spanning the gap. Per the authors' pipeline: Using reference gene primer amplification, nucleated cell counts were estimated. The assay was immunoSEQ multiplex PCR, and TCRdb's table has in-frame clones only and misses some. The V and J calls and clone size were taken over from that table, and D and trimming were inferred from the DNA. The sample gives fewer than 150,000 clones, 75% to 90% of which show up once; 15% to 20% is in the top ten. Participants spanned ages roughly 18 to 95 years and resided in about two dozen US areas. Cohorts were assigned according to the clinical history that participants reported.

The receptor's source is a man aged 25-45 years who had recovered from COVID-19. V is TRBV19 and J is TRBJ1-1; the D gene is possibly TRBD1 (6 bases). Sequenced input: PBMCs or T cells enriched from blood (not recorded which). The CDR3 DNA sequence: TGTGCCAGTAGTAGCGGGGGCCGGAACACTGAAGCTTTCTTT. This encodes CASSSGGRNTEAFF.